These T cell receptor beta chains were read from a single sample in a study of cytomegalovirus exposure and HLA in healthy donors. Repertoires were generated with immunoSEQ multiplex PCR, while TCRdb's copy carries only in-frame clones and drops some. The data show under 200,000 clones, with around four fifths seen just once and roughly 2.6% held by the top ten. The material sequenced was PBMCs. The origin of the receptors is a woman in her forties or fifties in good health and CMV-seropositive. Both conserved end residues are part of each CDR3. The D gene is left open where the match is weak. Some rows have no size entry. The others give once, few or many, or a class for an expanded clone.

cdr3_nt cdr3_aa v_call d_call clone_size j_call
TGTGCCAGCAGCTTAATAAGCTTAGGAGACGTAGGAAAAAAACTGTTTTTT CASSLISLGDVGKKLFF TRBV7-2 NA NA TRBJ1-4
TGTGTCAGCAGCCTTGGCGCTATTAGCTCCTACGAGCAGTACTTC CVSSLGAISSYEQYF TRBV4-2 NA NA TRBJ2-7
TGTGCCAGCAGTGTACAGGGGGCGATAAATGAGCAGTTCTTC CASSVQGAINEQFF TRBV28 TRBD1 NA TRBJ2-1
TGTGCCAGCAGTGAAAATGACAGGTCGCCACAGCCCCAGCATTTT CASSENDRSPQPQHF TRBV6-1 NA NA TRBJ1-5
TGTGCCAGCAGTCGCGGCGGGACAGGGCTTTACGAGCAGTACTTC CASSRGGTGLYEQYF TRBV6-6 TRBD1 NA TRBJ2-7
TGCAGCGTTCCCAGGGGGAACTATGGCTACACCTTC CSVPRGNYGYTF TRBV29-1 TRBD1 NA TRBJ1-2
TGTGCCAGCAGCCAAGAGGGCGGGGGGGCAGATACGCAGTATTTT CASSQEGGGADTQYF TRBV4-2 TRBD2 NA TRBJ2-3
TGTGCCAGCTCACCGAACGGGGGTCAGCCCCAGCATTTT CASSPNGGQPQHF TRBV18 NA NA TRBJ1-5
TGTGCCAGCAGCATAACAGGGGCGGGTGAAGCTTTCTTT CASSITGAGEAFF TRBV27 TRBD1 once TRBJ1-1
TGTGCCAGCAGCTTGGCACTAGATCCAGATACGCAGTATTTT CASSLALDPDTQYF TRBV5-6 NA NA TRBJ2-3
TGTGCCAGCAGCCCCCGGGACAGGGCGTGGGAGCAGTACTTC CASSPRDRAWEQYF TRBV4-1 TRBD1 NA TRBJ2-7
TGTGCCAGCAGCCGGGCAGGGCGTGGAGCTTTCTTT CASSRAGRGAFF TRBV9 NA NA TRBJ1-1
TGCGCCAGCAGCCACGGGGGAGCTATTCCAGATACGCAGTATTTT CASSHGGAIPDTQYF TRBV4-3 NA NA TRBJ2-3
TGTTCCAGCAGCTTAGTTTCATCCACAGAGCAGTACTTC CSSSLVSSTEQYF TRBV7-9 NA NA TRBJ2-7
TGTGCCAGCAGCAACCGGGGGGGACACACTGAAGCTTTCTTT CASSNRGGHTEAFF TRBV7-2 NA NA TRBJ1-1
TGTGCCAGTTTGCAGAGCAATCAGCCCCAGCATTTT CASLQSNQPQHF TRBV28 NA once TRBJ1-5
TGTGCCAGCAGCTCCGACAGGGGAAACGAGCAGTACTTC CASSSDRGNEQYF TRBV11-2 TRBD1 NA TRBJ2-7
TGTGCCAGCAGCCAACGTATAATAGCGGGCTCCTACAATGAGCAGTTCTTC CASSQRIIAGSYNEQFF TRBV4-2 TRBD2 once TRBJ2-1
TGTGCCAGCAGTTTATGGGCGGGGGGGCCCTACGAGCAGTACTTC CASSLWAGGPYEQYF TRBV28 TRBD2 NA TRBJ2-7
TGTGCCAGCAGCACCCGGGACAGTTCCTACGAGCAGTACTTC CASSTRDSSYEQYF TRBV7-2 TRBD1 NA TRBJ2-7
TGTGCCAGCAGCTTCCCAGGTCGAAACACCATATATTTT CASSFPGRNTIYF TRBV5-6 NA NA TRBJ1-3
TGTGCCAGCAGTGAATCGACGGGCCAAGAGACCCAGTACTTC CASSESTGQETQYF TRBV2 NA NA TRBJ2-5
TGTGCCAGCAGGAGGACAGGGGTAAACACTGAAGCTTTCTTT CASRRTGVNTEAFF TRBV25-1 TRBD1 once TRBJ1-1
TGTGCCAGTAGTATCCAGACTAGCGGGGGCCGGAGCTCCTACGAGCAGTACTTC CASSIQTSGGRSSYEQYF TRBV19 TRBD2 NA TRBJ2-7
TGTGCCAGCAGCCAAGGATTAGAAAAGACCCAGTACTTC CASSQGLEKTQYF TRBV14 NA NA TRBJ2-5
TGTGCCAGCAGCCCCGGGACAGGGGGCTACGAGCAGTACTTC CASSPGTGGYEQYF TRBV7-3 TRBD1 NA TRBJ2-7
TGTGCCAGCAGTTCGAACCAGGGTTTAGGCAACTATGGCTACACCTTC CASSSNQGLGNYGYTF TRBV27 NA NA TRBJ1-2
TGTGCCAGTGCCGAGGACAGGATGCTCGCTACGCAGTATTTT CASAEDRMLATQYF TRBV19 TRBD1 once TRBJ2-3
TGTGCCAGCAGGGTAGCGGAAGCCAAAAACATTCAGTACTTC CASRVAEAKNIQYF TRBV6-1 NA few TRBJ2-4
TGTGCCAGCGTCCAAGGGGGTCTAGCGGGGGAGTCTCAGTACTTC CASVQGGLAGESQYF TRBV5-5 TRBD2 NA TRBJ2-7
TGTGCCAGTAGTATAAGAACAGGGAACACTGAAGCTTTCTTT CASSIRTGNTEAFF TRBV19 NA NA TRBJ1-1
TGTGCCTGGAATCCGGGACTCGTGGTGGCAGATACGCAGTATTTT CAWNPGLVVADTQYF TRBV30 NA NA TRBJ2-3
TGTGCCAGCAGCCGAAGACAGGCCGGGGAGCTGTTTTTT CASSRRQAGELFF TRBV7-2 NA NA TRBJ2-2
TGTGCCAGCAGCGTGGCTAGCGGGGGGTACGAGCAGTACTTC CASSVASGGYEQYF TRBV9 TRBD2 NA TRBJ2-7
TGTGCCAGCAGCTTGGAGGAGTATAATTCACCCCTCCACTTT CASSLEEYNSPLHF TRBV5-4 NA NA TRBJ1-6
TGTGCCAGCAGCGAGATGGGAGGTCGAGAGACCCAGTACTTC CASSEMGGRETQYF TRBV9 NA NA TRBJ2-5
TGTGCCAGCAGCGGAACAGGGACCCTGGCTCCCGCTGGGGCCAACGTCCTGACTTTC CASSGTGTLAPAGANVLTF TRBV7-3 NA NA TRBJ2-6